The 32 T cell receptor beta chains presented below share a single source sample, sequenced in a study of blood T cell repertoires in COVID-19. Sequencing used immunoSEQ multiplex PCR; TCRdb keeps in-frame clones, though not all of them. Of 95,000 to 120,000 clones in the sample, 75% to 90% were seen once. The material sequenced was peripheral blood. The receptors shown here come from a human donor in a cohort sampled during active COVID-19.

The CDR3 spells CASSLEGTGSEEAFF. In DNA form, the CDR3 reads TGCGCCAGCAGCTTGGAGGGAACGGGATCCGAGGAAGCTTTCTTT. The rearrangement uses TRBV5-1 and TRBJ1-1, with D hard to call. Trimming stripped 0 bases from V and 8 bases from J, with 17 bases between. The CDR3 is 15 residues long. Germline lookup yields CDR1 SGHRS and CDR2 YFSETQ.

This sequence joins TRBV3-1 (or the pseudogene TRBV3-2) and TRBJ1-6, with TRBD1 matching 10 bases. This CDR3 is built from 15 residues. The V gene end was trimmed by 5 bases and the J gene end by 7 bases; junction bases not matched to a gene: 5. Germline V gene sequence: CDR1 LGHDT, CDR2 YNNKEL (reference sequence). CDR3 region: CASSGRDRGNSPLHF. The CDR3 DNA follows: TGTGCCAGCAGCGGACGGGACAGGGGCAATTCACCCCTCCACTTT.

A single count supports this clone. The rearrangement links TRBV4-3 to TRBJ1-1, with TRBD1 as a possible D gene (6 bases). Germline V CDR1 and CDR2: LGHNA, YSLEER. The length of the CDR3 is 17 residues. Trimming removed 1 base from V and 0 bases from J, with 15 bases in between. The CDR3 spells CASSQAPLRGLNTEAFF. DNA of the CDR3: TGCGCCAGCAGCCAAGCCCCCCTCAGGGGCTTGAACACTGAAGCTTTCTTT.

The CDR3 reads CASSSPRTGSGREQYF. CDR3 sequence (DNA): TGTGCCAGCAGTTCGCCAAGGACAGGGTCAGGTCGCGAGCAGTACTTC. This chain uses TRBV28 with TRBJ2-7, with 8 bases lining up with TRBD1. The germline CDR1 and CDR2 sequences are MDHEN and SYDVKM. The CDR3 totals 16 residues. V trimming: 4 bases; J trimming: 6 bases; junction bases outside the gene matches: 14.

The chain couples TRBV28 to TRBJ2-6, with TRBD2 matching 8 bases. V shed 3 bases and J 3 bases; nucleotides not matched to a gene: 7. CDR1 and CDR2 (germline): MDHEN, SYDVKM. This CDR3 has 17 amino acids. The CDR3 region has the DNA TGTGCCAGCAGTTTGTCGGGACTAGGCTATGGGGCCAACGTCCTGACTTTC. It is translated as CASSLSGLGYGANVLTF.

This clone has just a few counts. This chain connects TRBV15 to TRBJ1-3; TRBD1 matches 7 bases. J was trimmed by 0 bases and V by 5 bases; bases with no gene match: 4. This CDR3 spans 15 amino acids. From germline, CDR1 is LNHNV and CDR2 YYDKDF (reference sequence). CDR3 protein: CATSGQALSGNTIYF. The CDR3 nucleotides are TGTGCCACCAGCGGACAGGCTCTCTCTGGAAACACCATATATTTT.

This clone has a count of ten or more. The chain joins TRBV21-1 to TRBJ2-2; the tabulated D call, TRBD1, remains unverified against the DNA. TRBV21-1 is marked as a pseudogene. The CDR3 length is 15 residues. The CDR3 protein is CASSKGTGYTGELFF. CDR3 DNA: TGTGCCAGCAGCAAGGGTACAGGGTACACCGGGGAGCTGTTTTTT.

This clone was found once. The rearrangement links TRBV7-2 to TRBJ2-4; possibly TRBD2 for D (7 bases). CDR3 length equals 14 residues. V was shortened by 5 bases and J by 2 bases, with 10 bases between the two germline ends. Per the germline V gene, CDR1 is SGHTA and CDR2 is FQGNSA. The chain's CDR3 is CASSGGGPKNIQYF. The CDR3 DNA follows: TGTGCCAGCAGCGGGGGGGGGCCCAAAAACATTCAGTACTTC.

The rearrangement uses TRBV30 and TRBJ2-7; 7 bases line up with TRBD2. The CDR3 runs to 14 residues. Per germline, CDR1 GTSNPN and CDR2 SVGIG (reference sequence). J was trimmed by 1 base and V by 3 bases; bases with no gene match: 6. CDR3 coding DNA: TGTGCCTGGAGCTTGCTAGCGGAATCCTACGAGCAGTACTTC. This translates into CAWSLLAESYEQYF.

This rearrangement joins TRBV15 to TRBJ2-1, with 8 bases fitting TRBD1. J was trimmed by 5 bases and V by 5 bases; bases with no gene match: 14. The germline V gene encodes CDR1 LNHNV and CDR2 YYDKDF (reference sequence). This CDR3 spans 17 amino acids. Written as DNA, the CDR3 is TGTGCCACCAGCTTAGGGTTCGGACAGGGTTCTCACAATGAGCAGTTCTTC. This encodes CATSLGFGQGSHNEQFF.

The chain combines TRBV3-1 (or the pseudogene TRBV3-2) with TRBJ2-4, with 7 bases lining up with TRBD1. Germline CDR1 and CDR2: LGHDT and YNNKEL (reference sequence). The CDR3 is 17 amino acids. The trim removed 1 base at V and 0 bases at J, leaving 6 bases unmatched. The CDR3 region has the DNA TGTGCCAGCAGCCAAGGAACCAGGGGGATAGCCAAAAACATTCAGTACTTC. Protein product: CASSQGTRGIAKNIQYF.

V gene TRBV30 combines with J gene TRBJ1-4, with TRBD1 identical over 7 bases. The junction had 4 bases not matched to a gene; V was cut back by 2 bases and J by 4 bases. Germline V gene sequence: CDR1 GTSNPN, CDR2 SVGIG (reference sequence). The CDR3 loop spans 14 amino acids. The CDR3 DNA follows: TGTGCCTGGAGTAAAGGGACAGATAATGAAAAACTGTTTTTT. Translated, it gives CAWSKGTDNEKLFF.

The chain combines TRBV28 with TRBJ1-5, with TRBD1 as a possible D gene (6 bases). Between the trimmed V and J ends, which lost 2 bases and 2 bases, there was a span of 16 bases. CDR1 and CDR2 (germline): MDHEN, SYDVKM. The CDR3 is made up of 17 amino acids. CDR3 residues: CASSLGAGGLGNQPQHF. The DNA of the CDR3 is TGTGCCAGCAGTTTAGGAGCGGGGGGGCTTGGCAATCAGCCCCAGCATTTT.

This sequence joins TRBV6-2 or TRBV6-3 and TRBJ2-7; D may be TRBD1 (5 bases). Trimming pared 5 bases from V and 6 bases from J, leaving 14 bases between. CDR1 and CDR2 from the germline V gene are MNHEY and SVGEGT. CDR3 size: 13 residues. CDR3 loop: CASSPPGYREQYF. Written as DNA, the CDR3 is TGTGCCAGCAGTCCACCAGGGTACCGCGAGCAGTACTTC.

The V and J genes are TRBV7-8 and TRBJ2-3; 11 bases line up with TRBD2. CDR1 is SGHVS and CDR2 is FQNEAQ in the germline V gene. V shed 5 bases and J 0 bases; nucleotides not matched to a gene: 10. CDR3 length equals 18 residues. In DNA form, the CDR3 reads TGTGCCAGCAGCCCAGGGCTAGCGGGGGGCCGAAGCACAGATACGCAGTATTTT. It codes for CASSPGLAGGRSTDTQYF.

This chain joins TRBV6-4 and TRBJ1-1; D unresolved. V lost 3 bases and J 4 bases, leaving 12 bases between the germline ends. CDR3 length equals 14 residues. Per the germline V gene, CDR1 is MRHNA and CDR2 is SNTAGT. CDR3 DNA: TGTGCCAGCAGTGAAAGGGAGACTGCCACTGAAGCTTTCTTT. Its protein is CASSERETATEAFF.

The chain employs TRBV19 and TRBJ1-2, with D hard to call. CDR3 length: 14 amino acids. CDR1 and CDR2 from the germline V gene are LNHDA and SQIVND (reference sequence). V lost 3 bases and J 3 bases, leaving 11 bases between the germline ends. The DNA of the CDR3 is TGTGCCAGTAGTATTCGACCCCAGGACTATGGCTACACCTTC. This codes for CASSIRPQDYGYTF.

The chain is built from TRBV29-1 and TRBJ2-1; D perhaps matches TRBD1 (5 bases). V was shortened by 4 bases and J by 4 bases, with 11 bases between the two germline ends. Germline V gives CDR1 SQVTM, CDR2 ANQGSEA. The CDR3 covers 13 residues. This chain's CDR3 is CSVARVLYNEQFF. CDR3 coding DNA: TGCAGCGTTGCCAGGGTCTTGTACAATGAGCAGTTCTTC.

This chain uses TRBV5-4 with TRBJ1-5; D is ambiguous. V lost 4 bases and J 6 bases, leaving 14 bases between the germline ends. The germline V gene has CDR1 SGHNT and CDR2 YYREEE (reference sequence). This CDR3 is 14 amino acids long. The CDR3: CASSDEGGFQPQHF. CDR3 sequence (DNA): TGTGCCAGCAGCGATGAGGGCGGGTTTCAGCCCCAGCATTTT. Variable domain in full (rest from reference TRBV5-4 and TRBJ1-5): ETGVTQSPTHLIKTRGQQVTLRCSSQSGHNTVSWYQQALGQGPQFIFQYYREEENGRGNFPPRFSGLQFPNYSSELNVNALELDDSALYLCASSDEGGFQPQHFGDGTRLSIL.

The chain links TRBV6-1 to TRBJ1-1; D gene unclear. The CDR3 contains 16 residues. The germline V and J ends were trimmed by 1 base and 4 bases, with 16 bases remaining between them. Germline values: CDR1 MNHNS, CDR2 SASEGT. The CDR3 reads CASSEVGSGGSTEAFF. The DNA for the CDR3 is TGTGCCAGCAGTGAAGTCGGGTCAGGAGGAAGCACTGAAGCTTTCTTT.

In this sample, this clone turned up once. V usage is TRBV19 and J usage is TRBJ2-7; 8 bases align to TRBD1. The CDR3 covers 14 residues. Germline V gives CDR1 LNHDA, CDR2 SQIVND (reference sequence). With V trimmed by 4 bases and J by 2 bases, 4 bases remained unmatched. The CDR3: CASSTRDRPYEQYF. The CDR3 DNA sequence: TGTGCCAGTAGTACCCGGGACAGGCCCTACGAGCAGTACTTC.

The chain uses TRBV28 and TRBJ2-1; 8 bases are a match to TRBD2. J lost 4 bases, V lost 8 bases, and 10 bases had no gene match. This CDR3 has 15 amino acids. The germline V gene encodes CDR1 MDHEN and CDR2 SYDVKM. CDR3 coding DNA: TGTGCCAGCCGCTCCCTGGCGGGGGGATACAATGAGCAGTTCTTC. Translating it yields CASRSLAGGYNEQFF.

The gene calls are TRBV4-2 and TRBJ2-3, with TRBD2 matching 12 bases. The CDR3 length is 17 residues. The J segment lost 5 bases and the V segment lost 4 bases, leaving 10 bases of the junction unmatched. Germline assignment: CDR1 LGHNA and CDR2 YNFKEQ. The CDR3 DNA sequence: TGTGCCAGCAGCCCTTCCGCTAGCGGGGGGGCCGTAGATACGCAGTATTTT. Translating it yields CASSPSASGGAVDTQYF.

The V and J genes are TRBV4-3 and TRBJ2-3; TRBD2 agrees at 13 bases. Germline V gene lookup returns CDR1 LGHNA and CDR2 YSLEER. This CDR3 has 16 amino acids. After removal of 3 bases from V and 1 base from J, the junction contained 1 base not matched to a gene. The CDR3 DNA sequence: TGCGCCAGCAGCCATGGGACTAGCGGGGGCACAGATACGCAGTATTTT. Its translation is CASSHGTSGGTDTQYF.

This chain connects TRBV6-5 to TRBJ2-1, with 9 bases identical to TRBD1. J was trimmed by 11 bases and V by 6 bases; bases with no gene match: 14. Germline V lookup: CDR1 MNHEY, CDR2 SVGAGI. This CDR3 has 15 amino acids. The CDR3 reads CASRNRGPRQTKQFF. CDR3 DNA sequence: TGTGCCAGCAGAAACAGGGGGCCAAGACAAACTAAGCAGTTCTTC.

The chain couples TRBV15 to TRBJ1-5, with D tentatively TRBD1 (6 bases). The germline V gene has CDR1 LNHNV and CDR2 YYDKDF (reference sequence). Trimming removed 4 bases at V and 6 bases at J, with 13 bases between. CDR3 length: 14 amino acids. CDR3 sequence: CATSIRQGSQPQHF. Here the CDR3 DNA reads TGTGCCACCAGCATACGCCAGGGGAGTCAGCCCCAGCATTTT.

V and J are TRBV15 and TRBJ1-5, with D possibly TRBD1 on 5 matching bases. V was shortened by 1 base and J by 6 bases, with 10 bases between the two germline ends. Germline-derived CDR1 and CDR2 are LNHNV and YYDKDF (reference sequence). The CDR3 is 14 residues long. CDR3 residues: CATSRGGGFQPQHF. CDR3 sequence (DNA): TGTGCCACCAGCAGAGGGGGGGGTTTTCAGCCCCAGCATTTT.

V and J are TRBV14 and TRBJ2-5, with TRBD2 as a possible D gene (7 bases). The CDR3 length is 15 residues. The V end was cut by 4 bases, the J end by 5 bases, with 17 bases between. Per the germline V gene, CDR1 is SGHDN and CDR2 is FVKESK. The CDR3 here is CASSRHRGAGETQYF. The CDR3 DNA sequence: TGTGCCAGCAGCCGCCACCGGGGGGCAGGGGAGACCCAGTACTTC.

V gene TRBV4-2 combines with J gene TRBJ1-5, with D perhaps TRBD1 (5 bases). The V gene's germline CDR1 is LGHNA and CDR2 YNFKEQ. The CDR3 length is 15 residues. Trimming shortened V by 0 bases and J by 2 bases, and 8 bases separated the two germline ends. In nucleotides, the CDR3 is TGTGCCAGCAGCCAAGATGGGGCAGGCAATCAGCCCCAGCATTTT. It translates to CASSQDGAGNQPQHF.

The CDR3 nucleotides are TGTGCCAGCTCGCGACAGGGGGATTCAGATACGCAGTATTTT. Its protein product is CASSRQGDSDTQYF. This chain joins TRBV18 and TRBJ2-3; 9 bases line up with TRBD1. The CDR3 runs to 14 residues. The germline gives CDR1 KGHSH, CDR2 LQKENI. With 6 bases clipped from V and 4 bases from J, the junction kept 5 bases outside the gene matches.

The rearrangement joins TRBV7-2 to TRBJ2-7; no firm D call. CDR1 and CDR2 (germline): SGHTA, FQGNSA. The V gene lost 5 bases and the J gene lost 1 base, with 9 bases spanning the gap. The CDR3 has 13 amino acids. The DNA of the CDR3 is TGTGCCAGCAGCCGAAAAGAGTCCTACGAGCAGTACTTC. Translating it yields CASSRKESYEQYF.

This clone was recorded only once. In nucleotides, the CDR3 is TGTGCCAGCAGTTACTCCCCCAGGGCCAATGGCTACACCTTC. It specifies CASSYSPRANGYTF. This chain links TRBV6-6 with TRBJ1-2, with a tentative D call TRBD1 (5 bases). The length of the CDR3 is 14 residues. Germline lookup yields CDR1 MNHNY and CDR2 SVGAGI (reference sequence). Between the trimmed V and J ends, which lost 0 bases and 6 bases, there was a span of 11 bases.